These 22 T cell receptor beta chains were all obtained from the same sample, sequenced in a study of blood T cell repertoires in COVID-19. Generated by immunoSEQ multiplex PCR, the TCRdb table keeps only in-frame clones and is missing some. Altogether about 260,000 clones are present, almost 85% being singletons, with the ten largest covering under 2%. The sequenced material came from peripheral blood. The receptors here all came from a woman of 80 years or more with acute or convalescent COVID-19.

The chain uses TRBV29-1 and TRBJ1-2; 8 nucleotides agree with TRBD1. The germline CDR1 and CDR2 sequences are SQVTM and ANQGSEA. This CDR3 is built from 13 residues. J lost 4 bases, V lost 6 bases, and 7 bases had no gene match. The CDR3 sequence is CSVSGQGSYGYTF. In DNA, the CDR3 is TGCAGCGTCTCCGGACAGGGCAGCTATGGCTACACCTTC.

The genes are TRBV29-1 and TRBJ2-5; D ambiguous. The CDR3 is 12 residues long. The germline gives CDR1 SQVTM, CDR2 ANQGSEA. The V end lost 4 bases, the J end lost 5 bases, and 11 bases lay between the germline ends. The CDR3 spells CSVGSFRETQYF. CDR3 nucleotides: TGCAGCGTTGGGTCCTTCCGGGAGACCCAGTACTTC. Full variable domain (remainder filled in from reference TRBV29-1 and TRBJ2-5): SAVISQKPSRDICQRGTSLTIQCQVDSQVTMMFWYRQQPGQSLTLIATANQGSEATYESGFVIDKFPISRPNLTFSTLTVSNMSPEDSSIYLCSVGSFRETQYFGPGTRLLVL.

The CDR3, as DNA: TGTGCCAGCAGGGACAGGGTGATCTACGAGCAGTACTTC. This encodes CASRDRVIYEQYF. The chain is built from TRBV2 and TRBJ2-7, with TRBD1 identical over 8 bases. This CDR3 has 13 residues. With V trimmed by 6 bases and J by 3 bases, 4 bases remained unmatched. The germline V gene encodes CDR1 SNHLY and CDR2 FYNNEI.

The CDR3 region is CASSHLAGRGQETQYF. CDR3 DNA: TGTGCCAGCAGCCACTTAGCGGGGCGGGGCCAAGAGACCCAGTACTTC. The chain has TRBV7-8 and TRBJ2-5; TRBD2 matches 8 bases. The J segment lost 1 base and the V segment lost 5 bases, leaving 9 bases of the junction unmatched. CDR3 size: 16 residues. The germline CDR1 and CDR2 sequences are SGHVS and FQNEAQ.

This chain joins TRBV5-1 and TRBJ2-5, with D tentatively TRBD2 (5 bases). The V and J ends lost 1 base and 5 bases respectively, with 15 bases between them. CDR1 SGHRS and CDR2 YFSETQ come from the germline V gene. CDR3 length: 15 amino acids. The chain's CDR3 is CASSLSGTGKETQYF. CDR3 sequence (DNA): TGCGCCAGCAGCTTGTCGGGTACCGGGAAGGAGACCCAGTACTTC.

The rearrangement links TRBV28 to TRBJ1-5; D is undetermined. The CDR3 is 15 amino acids. The germline CDR1 and CDR2 sequences are MDHEN and SYDVKM. With 5 bases removed from V and 0 bases from J, the gap between germline ends came to 11 bases. This CDR3 reads CASSTPGNSNQPQHF. The CDR3 DNA follows: TGTGCCAGCAGTACCCCCGGGAATAGCAATCAGCCCCAGCATTTT.

In its sample, this clone was seen a few times. V is TRBV6-1 and J is TRBJ2-7; 7 bases fit TRBD2. The CDR3 covers 14 residues. CDR1 MNHNS and CDR2 SASEGT come from the germline V gene. The V and J ends lost 2 bases and 5 bases, in that order; junction bases with no gene match: 6. CDR3 bases: TGTGCCAGCAGTGAAAGGCTAGCGGTTGACGAGCAGTACTTC. It yields the protein CASSERLAVDEQYF.

The genes are TRBV7-2 and TRBJ1-2; D possibly corresponds to TRBD1 (5 bases). Germline assignment: CDR1 SGHTA and CDR2 FQGNSA. CDR3 length: 15 amino acids. Deletions cut 4 bases from V and 8 bases from J, with 20 bases between. The CDR3 reads CASSSSPFQGGGYTF. CDR3 coding DNA: TGTGCCAGCAGCTCCTCCCCCTTTCAGGGCGGAGGCTACACCTTC.

The CDR3 protein is CATSSGGRSAAQETQYF. The CDR3 coding sequence is TGTGCCACCAGCAGCGGAGGAAGGAGTGCAGCCCAAGAGACCCAGTACTTC. J is TRBJ2-5 and V is TRBV15, with a weak D call TRBD2 (5 bases). Trimming left V 3 bases short and J 1 base short, with 18 bases between. The germline V gene encodes CDR1 LNHNV and CDR2 YYDKDF (reference sequence). This CDR3 has 17 amino acids.

The genes are TRBV7-9 and TRBJ1-6, with a tentative D call TRBD1 (6 bases). This CDR3 contains 14 residues. Germline values: CDR1 SEHNR, CDR2 FQNEAQ (reference sequence). V shed 5 bases and J shed 7 bases, with 12 bases lying between them. CDR3 sequence (DNA): TGTGCCAGCAGCGTGGACAGCTTAAATTCACCCCTCCACTTT. Protein product: CASSVDSLNSPLHF.

The J gene is TRBJ1-6, the V gene TRBV6-1, with 9 bases lining up with TRBD1. J gave up 0 bases and V 4 bases, and 13 bases lay outside the gene matches. Looked up from germline, CDR1 is MNHNS and CDR2 is SASEGT. The CDR3 contains 20 residues. This CDR3 reads CASSGRQGEVYSSYNSPLHF. The CDR3 DNA reads TGTGCCAGCAGTGGTCGACAGGGGGAAGTGTATAGCTCCTATAATTCACCCCTCCACTTT.

V usage is TRBV18 and J usage is TRBJ2-3, with TRBD1 matching 9 bases. Germline V gene lookup returns CDR1 KGHSH and CDR2 LQKENI. V shed 3 bases, J shed 4 bases, and the junction held 5 bases outside the gene matches. This CDR3 region has 15 residues. CDR3 sequence (DNA): TGTGCCAGCTCACCGCGGAGGACAGGGGCAGATACGCAGTATTTT. It is translated as CASSPRRTGADTQYF.

V is TRBV5-1 and J is TRBJ1-2, with D possibly TRBD1 on 5 matching bases. The CDR3 consists of 15 residues. V was pared by 3 bases and J by 7 bases, with 19 bases between. Germline values: CDR1 SGHRS, CDR2 YFSETQ. As DNA, the CDR3 is TGCGCCAGCAGCTGGGGCGCAGAAAGTAGTGGTGGCTACACCTTC. Its protein is CASSWGAESSGGYTF.

V is TRBV28 and J is TRBJ2-7; 13 bases fit TRBD2. The CDR3 is made up of 14 amino acids. The V and J ends lost 6 bases and 8 bases, in that order; junction bases with no gene match: 7. CDR1 is MDHEN, CDR2 SYDVKM, per germline. The CDR3 DNA reads TGTGCCAGCAGCACGCCGGGACTAGCGGGACAGCAGTACTTC. Amino acids: CASSTPGLAGQQYF.

This clone was seen a few times. The V and J genes are TRBV6-5 and TRBJ1-1, with a weak D call TRBD1 (5 bases). The CDR3 has 15 amino acids. Germline values: CDR1 MNHEY, CDR2 SVGAGI. V was pared by 7 bases and J by 1 base, with 16 bases between. CDR3 protein: CASISRAPRNTEAFF. The CDR3 DNA is TGTGCCAGCATTTCCAGGGCTCCGAGGAACACTGAAGCTTTCTTT.

The CDR3: CASSLGAGGNQPQHF. In DNA, the CDR3 is TGCGCCAGCAGCTTGGGGGCAGGGGGGAATCAGCCCCAGCATTTT. The chain uses TRBV5-1 and TRBJ1-5, with 7 bases identical to TRBD1. Germline CDR1 and CDR2: SGHRS and YFSETQ. The CDR3 length is 15 residues. The V and J ends lost 0 bases and 4 bases, in that order; junction bases with no gene match: 4. Full variable domain (missing parts from reference TRBV5-1 and TRBJ1-5): KAGVTQTPRYLIKTRGQQVTLSCSPISGHRSVSWYQQTPGQGLQFLFEYFSETQRNKGNFPGRFSGRQFSNSRSEMNVSTLELGDSALYLCASSLGAGGNQPQHFGDGTRLSIL.

This chain uses TRBV7-2 with TRBJ2-7; 9 positions match TRBD2. The ends lost 8 bases at V and 5 bases at J; junction bases unmatched: 10. Per the germline V gene, CDR1 is SGHTA and CDR2 is FQGNSA. The CDR3 has 14 amino acids. CDR3 coding DNA: TGTGCCAGCCGGCGCGGGGGGGCGTTCGACGAGCAGTACTTC. Protein product: CASRRGGAFDEQYF.

The V gene is TRBV18, the J gene TRBJ1-4; 10 nucleotides agree with TRBD1. Germline V lookup: CDR1 KGHSH, CDR2 LQKENI. Trimming removed 3 bases from V and 8 bases from J; junction bases left unmatched: 6. The CDR3 runs 15 residues. The CDR3 reads CASSPGRDRGEKLFF. The CDR3 coding sequence is TGTGCCAGCTCACCCGGCCGGGACAGGGGCGAAAAACTGTTTTTT.

This clone appeared a few times. The chain has TRBV5-8 and TRBJ2-2; D not certain. This CDR3 has 18 residues. Germline lookup yields CDR1 SGHTS and CDR2 YDEGEE. The ends were cut back, 5 bases at V and 0 bases at J, with 20 bases in the middle. CDR3 sequence (DNA): TGTGCCAGCAGGTCCCGTCAGCGCCTTCTAGCGAACACCGGGGAGCTGTTTTTT. Protein product: CASRSRQRLLANTGELFF. Full variable domain (remainder filled in from reference TRBV5-8 and TRBJ2-2): EAGVTQSPTHLIKTRGQQATLRCSPISGHTSVYWYQQALGLGLQFLLWYDEGEERNRGNFPPRFSGRQFPNYSSELNVNALELEDSALYLCASRSRQRLLANTGELFFGEGSRLTVL.

This chain links TRBV9 with TRBJ1-1; tentative D call: TRBD1 (6 bases). Between the trimmed V and J ends, which lost 7 bases and 1 base, there was a span of 17 bases. CDR1 and CDR2 from the germline V gene are SGDLS and YYNGEE. The CDR3 loop spans 15 amino acids. CDR3 nucleotide sequence: TGTGCCAGCTCCCAGGGAGCGGGGGCGAACACTGAAGCTTTCTTT. Protein sequence: CASSQGAGANTEAFF. The whole variable domain, remainder taken from reference TRBV9 and TRBJ1-1, is DSGVTQTPKHLITATGQRVTLRCSPRSGDLSVYWYQQSLDQGLQFLIQYYNGEERAKGNILERFSAQQFPDLHSELNLSSLELGDSALYFCASSQGAGANTEAFFGQGTRLTVV.

This rearrangement joins TRBV6-2 or TRBV6-3 to TRBJ2-7; no reliable D call. The germline V gene has CDR1 MNHEY and CDR2 SVGEGT. The CDR3 length is 15 residues. Trimming took 4 bases from V and 2 from J, leaving 15 bases between them. The CDR3 sequence is CASSSQTRITYEQYF. The CDR3 coding sequence is TGTGCCAGCAGTTCTCAGACACGGATTACCTACGAGCAGTACTTC.

This sequence joins TRBV2 and TRBJ2-2; TRBD1 agrees at 7 bases. Germline CDR1 reads SNHLY; CDR2 reads FYNNEI. V lost 7 bases, J lost 3 bases, and 5 bases stayed unmatched. CDR3 size: 14 residues. The CDR3 DNA reads TGTGCCAGCAACCCGGGACAGTACACCGGGGAGCTGTTTTTT. Translated, it gives CASNPGQYTGELFF.